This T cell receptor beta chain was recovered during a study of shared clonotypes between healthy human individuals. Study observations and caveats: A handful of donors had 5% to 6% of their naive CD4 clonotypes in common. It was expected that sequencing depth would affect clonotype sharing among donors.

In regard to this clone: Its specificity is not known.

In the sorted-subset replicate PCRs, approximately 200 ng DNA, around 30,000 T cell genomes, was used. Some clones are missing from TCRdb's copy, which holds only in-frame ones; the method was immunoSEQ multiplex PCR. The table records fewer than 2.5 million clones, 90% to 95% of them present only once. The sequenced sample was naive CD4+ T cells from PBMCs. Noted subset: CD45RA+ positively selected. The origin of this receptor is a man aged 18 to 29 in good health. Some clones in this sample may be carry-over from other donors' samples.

The CDR3 region is CASSLFSGNYEQYF. In DNA form, the CDR3 reads TGTGCCAGCAGTTTATTCAGCGGGAATTACGAGCAGTACTTC. V is TRBV28 and J is TRBJ2-7; the match to TRBD2 covers 7 bases. The CDR3 is 14 amino acids. Germline V gene lookup returns CDR1 MDHEN and CDR2 SYDVKM. Trimming cost V 1 base and J 4 bases; bases outside gene matches: 4. Combining the CDR3 with reference TRBV28 and TRBJ2-7 gives the whole variable domain DVKVTQSSRYLVKRTGEKVFLECVQDMDHENMFWYRQDPGLGLRLIYFSYDVKMKEKGDIPEGYSVSREKKERFSLILESASTNQTSMYLCASSLFSGNYEQYFGPGTRLTVT.